Listed below are T cell receptor beta chains from one sample, sequenced in a study of graft-versus-host responses after intestinal transplantation. These TCRs are of unknown antigen specificity. Clones were sequenced by immunoSEQ multiplex PCR, and TCRdb holds only the in-frame ones, with some missing. The table lists 85,000 to 100,000 clones, under 95% of them singletons. The source was unstimulated CD4+ T cells sorted from spleen or lymph node cells, collected before transplant. The receptor set was obtained from a human donor who was the organ donor for an intestinal transplant. Each CDR3 is given with its conserved first and last residue. Fields, in order: clone size, J gene, V gene, D gene, CDR3 DNA, CDR3 protein. A D gene is named only where the DNA matches it firmly. Not all rows give a size; the values are once, few, many and, for expanded clones, a class.

-	TRBJ2-2	TRBV30	-	TGTGCCTGGAAAGGAGGGACGGAGCAGAACACCGGGGAGCTGTTTTTT	CAWKGGTEQNTGELFF
few	TRBJ1-5	TRBV5-1	-	TGCGCCAGCAGCCCGAGCAGCAATCAGCCCCAGCATTTT	CASSPSSNQPQHF
-	TRBJ2-5	TRBV7-2	-	TGTGCCAGCAGCTTCAGCGGGTTGGAGACCCAGTACTTC	CASSFSGLETQYF
-	TRBJ1-2	TRBV5-8	TRBD1	TGTGCCAGCAGCCTCCCCGGGACAGGGTTAAGTGGCTACACCTTC	CASSLPGTGLSGYTF
-	TRBJ2-3	TRBV28	-	TGTGCCAGCAGTTCCGCTAGCCTTCGGGGCACAGATACGCAGTATTTT	CASSSASLRGTDTQYF
-	TRBJ1-2	TRBV7-9	-	TGTGCCAGCAGCTTAGCGCTTACAGGGCGAGGCTACACCTTC	CASSLALTGRGYTF
-	TRBJ1-4	TRBV6-1	-	TGTGCCAGTAGACAGGCATATAATGAAAAACTGTTTTTT	CASRQAYNEKLFF
-	TRBJ1-1	TRBV30	-	TGTGCCTGGAGTGTACGTAGAGGTTTAAGAACTGAAGCTTTCTTT	CAWSVRRGLRTEAFF
-	TRBJ2-4	TRBV14	TRBD1	TGTGCCAGCAGCCAATCCCCGGGACAGGGAATAAACATTCAGTACTTC	CASSQSPGQGINIQYF
-	TRBJ2-5	TRBV11-2	-	TGTGCCAGCAGCTTAGTGGTCCAGGGAGAGACCCAGTACTTC	CASSLVVQGETQYF
-	TRBJ2-5	TRBV4-1	-	TGCGCCAGCAGCCAAGTCTATGAGACCCAGTACTTC	CASSQVYETQYF
-	TRBJ2-1	TRBV6-5	-	TGTGCCAGCAAGAGGAGCTCCTACAATGAGCAGTTCTTC	CASKRSSYNEQFF
-	TRBJ2-7	TRBV2	-	TGTGCCAGCAGTAAACGGGGATACGAGCAGTACTTC	CASSKRGYEQYF
-	TRBJ2-7	TRBV10-2	-	TGCGCCAGCAGTCCCCTCCTTGGGGCCTCCTACGAGCAGTACTTC	CASSPLLGASYEQYF
-	TRBJ1-1	TRBV5-1	-	TGCGCCAGCAGGGGAGCGATTTCCAACACTGAAGCTTTCTTT	CASRGAISNTEAFF
-	TRBJ2-1	TRBV6-1	-	TGTGCCAGCAGGGGATCCGGGGTCAGTAATGAGCAGTTCTTC	CASRGSGVSNEQFF
-	TRBJ2-7	TRBV11-2	-	TGTGCCAGCAGCACAGGGTTATTGGGCGAGCAGTACTTC	CASSTGLLGEQYF
once	TRBJ2-7	TRBV28	TRBD2	TGTGCCAGCAGTCCGGCCGGGACTAGCGGGATGGGTGAGCAGTACTTC	CASSPAGTSGMGEQYF
-	TRBJ2-2	TRBV7-2	-	TGTGCCAGCAGGGACTCGCGGACCGGGGAGCTGTTTTTT	CASRDSRTGELFF
-	TRBJ2-7	TRBV11-3	TRBD1	TGTGCCAGCAGCCGAGACCGGGACAGGGCCTACGAGCAGTACTTC	CASSRDRDRAYEQYF
-	TRBJ1-2	TRBV19	TRBD1	TGTGCCAGTAGTCCTACAGGGGGGGACTATGGCTACACCTTC	CASSPTGGDYGYTF
-	TRBJ1-3	TRBV7-9	TRBD1	TGTGCCAGCAGCCAAGGGGGCTTTGGAAACACCATATATTTT	CASSQGGFGNTIYF
-	TRBJ1-1	TRBV25-1	TRBD1	TGTGCCAGCAGTGTGACAGGGGGCACTGAAGCTTTCTTT	CASSVTGGTEAFF
-	TRBJ1-2	TRBV19	-	TGTGCCAGTAGTGACACTCCTGGCTACACCTTC	CASSDTPGYTF
-	TRBJ1-1	TRBV28	-	TGTGCCAGCAGTTCTCAGGGGAGGGGTGACACTGAAGCTTTCTTT	CASSSQGRGDTEAFF
-	TRBJ1-5	TRBV2	TRBD1	TGTGCCAGCAGTGTTGTGGGACAGGGGGCGAGCAATCAGCCCCAGCATTTT	CASSVVGQGASNQPQHF
-	TRBJ2-7	TRBV2	TRBD2	TGTGCCAGCAGTACCAGACTAGCGGGTGGCTACGAGCAGTACTTC	CASSTRLAGGYEQYF
-	TRBJ2-7	TRBV5-1	-	TGCGCCAGCAGCTTGGAGGCAGGGTCCTACGAGCAGTACTTC	CASSLEAGSYEQYF
-	TRBJ2-1	TRBV9	TRBD1	TGTGCCAGCAGCGTCGGACAGGGCGATGAGCAGTTCTTC	CASSVGQGDEQFF
-	TRBJ1-4	TRBV27	-	TGTGCCAGCAGTTTCTCACATCTCAATGAAAAACTGTTTTTT	CASSFSHLNEKLFF
-	TRBJ1-2	TRBV9	-	TGTGCCAGCAACGCAGGGAACTATGGCTACACCTTC	CASNAGNYGYTF
once	TRBJ2-7	TRBV6-5	-	TGTGCCAACCCACCGTCCTATGACTACGAGCAGTACTTC	CANPPSYDYEQYF
-	TRBJ2-5	TRBV5-4	-	TGTGCCAGCAGCTTGGCCCAGGATAAAGAGACCCAGTACTTC	CASSLAQDKETQYF
-	TRBJ2-3	TRBV5-4	-	TGTGCCAGCAGTCGCGGGGGCTACACAGATACGCAGTATTTT	CASSRGGYTDTQYF
-	TRBJ2-3	TRBV5-1	-	TGCGCCAGCAGCCACGACCAGGGAGATACGCAGTATTTT	CASSHDQGDTQYF
-	TRBJ1-4	TRBV6-5	-	TGTGCCAGCATTGAGGGTATTGAAAAACTGTTTTTT	CASIEGIEKLFF
once	TRBJ2-5	TRBV6-1	TRBD2	TGTGCCAGCAGTGAAGAAAGGGGGACTAGCGGCCTCCTGGAGACCCAGTACTTC	CASSEERGTSGLLETQYF
-	TRBJ1-5	TRBV18	-	TGTGCCAGCTCACCGTCGGGCAATCAGCCCCAGCATTTT	CASSPSGNQPQHF
-	TRBJ2-5	TRBV4-2	TRBD2	TGTGCCAGCAGCCTGACGCCAGCTGGCGGGGGGGCCGTCTTAAGAGAGACCCAGTACTTC	CASSLTPAGGGAVLRETQYF
-	TRBJ2-1	TRBV5-8	-	TGTGCCAGCAGCTTGGGTCTTCTGAGCGGGCTTGCCTACAATGAGCAGTTCTTC	CASSLGLLSGLAYNEQFF